Presented here are 5 T cell receptor beta chains from one specimen sequenced in a study of blood T cell repertoires in COVID-19. Libraries were prepared by immunoSEQ multiplex PCR; TCRdb keeps only in-frame clonotypes and omits some of them. Of 4,000 to 5,000 clones in the sample, roughly two thirds were seen once. Sequencing was carried out using peripheral blood. These receptors originate from a human donor in a cohort sampled during active COVID-19.

This chain connects TRBV6-6 to TRBJ1-6; 8 bases are shared with TRBD1. CDR3 length: 15 amino acids. The V gene end was trimmed by 8 bases and the J gene end by 9 bases; junction bases not matched to a gene: 12. Germline loops: CDR1 MNHNY, CDR2 SVGAGI (reference sequence). This chain's CDR3 is CASSPDTGGISPLHF. The CDR3 coding sequence is TGTGCCAGCTCCCCTGATACAGGGGGGATTTCACCCCTCCACTTT.

The chain uses TRBV11-2 and TRBJ1-1; 8 bases align to TRBD1. Germline values: CDR1 SGHAT, CDR2 FQNNGV. J gave up 5 bases and V 5 bases, and 10 bases lay outside the gene matches. The CDR3 runs to 15 residues. The CDR3 DNA reads TGTGCCAGCAGCCAGGACAGGGTGCGTGTGACTGAAGCTTTCTTT. Translating gives CASSQDRVRVTEAFF.

This clone turned up a few times. The chain joins TRBV14 to TRBJ2-7; tentatively, D is TRBD2 (6 bases). This CDR3 region has 16 residues. Germline V gives CDR1 SGHDN, CDR2 FVKESK. Trimming took off 4 bases at V and 6 bases at J, with 22 bases between the two ends. The CDR3 DNA reads TGTGCCAGCAGCCCTTGGAGTCGCGGGGCTCCGTTCGAGCAGTACTTC. Protein product: CASSPWSRGAPFEQYF.

V and J are TRBV28 and TRBJ1-2; D perhaps matches TRBD1 (6 bases). Germline CDR1 reads MDHEN; CDR2 reads SYDVKM. Trimming left V 7 bases short and J 4 bases short, with 13 bases between. The CDR3 sequence is 13 residues long. For the CDR3, the DNA is TGTGCCAGCACAACAGGGTTCAGCTATGGCTACACCTTC. Translation gives CASTTGFSYGYTF.

The chain joins TRBV10-3 to TRBJ1-2, with a weak D call TRBD1 (5 bases). Germline CDR1 and CDR2: ENHRY and SYGVKD. The CDR3 has 13 amino acids. Trimming took 3 bases from V and 8 from J, leaving 13 bases between them. CDR3 protein: CAISDQQGGGYTF. CDR3 coding DNA: TGTGCCATCAGTGATCAGCAGGGAGGCGGCTACACCTTC.